This T cell receptor beta chain was captured by sequencing in a study of cytotoxic CD8 clonotypes in ibrutinib-treated CLL. Notes on the study in general: Investigators sampled sustained-remission and progressing patients at differing times. With treatment, public clonotypes, which were uncommon, either contracted or remained stable.

The CDR3 runs to 14 residues. The V gene lost 0 bases and the J gene lost 5 bases, with 7 bases spanning the gap. CDR1 is WSHSY and CDR2 is SAAADI in the germline V gene. As for this clone: What it recognizes is unknown.

Some clones are missing from TCRdb's copy, which holds only in-frame ones; the method was immunoSEQ multiplex PCR. The sample yields 300,000 to 400,000 clones, roughly 70% seen once. This sample comprised PBMCs, obtained after 36 months of ibrutinib treatment. The chain couples TRBV10-2 to TRBJ1-4, with D possibly TRBD1 on 6 matching bases. This receptor was obtained from a human donor with chronic lymphocytic leukemia. The CDR3 sequence: CASSESRGNEKLFF. The CDR3 DNA follows: TGCGCCAGCAGTGAGTCTAGGGGGAATGAAAAACTGTTTTTT.